The 19 T cell receptor beta chains given below trace back to one sample, sequenced in a study of T cell repertoires in cytomegalovirus infection. TCRdb fed the reads into MiXCR, producing one record per CDR3 protein. The sample lists hundreds of thousands of distinct CDR3 sequences, 32% occurring once. Their specific antigens are unknown. Source: cultured CD8+ T cells from PBMCs, taken from culture after CMV antigen stimulation. The receptors stem from a human donor in good health (CMV status not recorded). Some clones in this sample may be carry-over from other donors' samples.

V usage is TRBV7-9 and J usage is TRBJ2-6; the D is unclear. The V end was cut by 3 bases, the J end by 1 base, with 19 bases between. Germline V gene data show CDR1 as SEHNR and CDR2 as FQNEAQ (reference sequence). The CDR3 totals 19 residues. The CDR3 coding sequence is TGTGCCAGCAGCTTTGAGTCGACAAAGGGTTCTTCTGGGGCCAACGTCCTGACTTTC. Protein sequence: CASSFESTKGSSGANVLTF.

This clonotype came up many times. The gene calls are TRBV5-1 and TRBJ2-2, with TRBD1 identical over 8 bases. CDR3 size: 18 residues. Germline CDR1 SGHRS, CDR2 YFSETQ. The V segment lost 3 bases and the J segment 4 bases; nucleotides outside the gene matches: 14. The chain's CDR3 is CASSWGTGSGYPTGELFF. CDR3 bases: TGCGCCAGCAGCTGGGGGACAGGCTCAGGTTATCCCACCGGGGAGCTGTTTTTT.

This clonotype was observed many times. The V call is TRBV7-2, the J call TRBJ2-1; 10 nucleotides line up with TRBD2. The CDR3 sequence is 17 residues long. Trimming removed 4 bases from V and 1 base from J; junction bases left unmatched: 7. CDR1 SGHTA and CDR2 FQGNSA come from the germline V gene. In DNA, the CDR3 is TGTGCCAGCAGCTCCGTTAGCGGGGGGCTATCCTACAATGAGCAGTTCTTC. Its translation: CASSSVSGGLSYNEQFF.

This chain connects TRBV7-2 to TRBJ1-5; no clear D. V was shortened by 2 bases and J by 5 bases, with 13 bases between the two germline ends. The CDR3 is 15 amino acids. CDR1 SGHTA and CDR2 FQGNSA come from the germline V gene. The CDR3: CASSLIGQEDQPQHF. CDR3 nucleotides: TGTGCCAGCAGCTTAATTGGTCAGGAAGATCAGCCCCAGCATTTT.

This clonotype has just a few counts. The chain combines TRBV7-6 with TRBJ1-4; tentative D call: TRBD1 (5 bases). The V end was cut by 4 bases, the J end by 6 bases, with 21 bases between. The CDR3 spans 17 residues. Per germline, CDR1 SGHVS and CDR2 FNYEAQ. CDR3 loop: CASSSTPPGSEYEKLFF. In nucleotides, the CDR3 is TGTGCCAGCAGCTCTACCCCCCCAGGGTCGGAGTATGAAAAACTGTTTTTT.

In its sample, this clonotype was seen a few times. This chain connects TRBV6-6 to TRBJ1-4; no clear D. Germline V gene data show CDR1 as MNHNY and CDR2 as SVGAGI (reference sequence). V lost 5 bases and J 6 bases, leaving 13 bases between the germline ends. The CDR3 is made up of 14 amino acids. The CDR3 spells CASSPDRVYEKLFF. In DNA, the CDR3 is TGTGCCAGCAGTCCCGATAGGGTATATGAAAAACTGTTTTTT.

This clonotype was picked up a small number of times. The chain joins TRBV6-1 to TRBJ2-7, with D possibly TRBD1 on 5 matching bases. CDR3 length: 13 residues. Trimming removed 4 bases at V and 2 bases at J, with 9 bases between. From germline, CDR1 is MNHNS and CDR2 SASEGT. The DNA of the CDR3 is TGTGCCAGCAGTGGAAAGACAGCCTACGAGCAGTACGTC. This translates into CASSGKTAYEQYV.

The chain employs TRBV10-3 and TRBJ2-6; D not resolved. Germline loops: CDR1 ENHRY, CDR2 SYGVKD. The CDR3 consists of 12 residues. Trimming pared 7 bases from V and 7 bases from J, leaving 8 bases between. In DNA form, the CDR3 reads TGTGCCATCATAGATTCAGCCAACGTCCTGACTTTC. This codes for CAIIDSANVLTF.

V is TRBV12-3 or TRBV12-4 and J is TRBJ2-1, with 8 bases identical to TRBD2. With V trimmed by 5 bases and J by 6 bases, 9 bases remained unmatched. CDR3 length equals 15 residues. In DNA, the CDR3 is TGTGCCAGCAGTCCGGCCGGGGGGGCTTCCAATGAGCAGTTCTTC. It codes for CASSPAGGASNEQFF.

The CDR3 region has the DNA TGTGCCAGCAGCTCAGGAACAGGCCCCACCGGGGAGCTGTTTTTT. Amino acids: CASSSGTGPTGELFF. This chain links TRBV7-9 with TRBJ2-2; possibly TRBD1 for D (5 bases). This CDR3 spans 15 amino acids. The V gene lost 4 bases and the J gene lost 4 bases, with 13 bases spanning the gap. CDR1 is SEHNR and CDR2 is FQNEAQ in the germline V gene (reference sequence). Variable domain in full (rest from reference TRBV7-9 and TRBJ2-2): DTGVSQNPRHKITKRGQNVTFRCDPISEHNRLYWYRQTLGQGPEFLTYFQNEAQLEKSRLLSDRFSAERPKGSFSTLEIQRTEQGDSAMYLCASSSGTGPTGELFFGEGSRLTVL.

This sequence joins TRBV6-2 or TRBV6-3 and TRBJ1-6; D unclear. V was shortened by 8 bases and J by 0 bases, with 11 bases between the two germline ends. This CDR3 is built from 15 residues. CDR1 and CDR2 from the germline V gene are MNHEY and SVGEGT. This CDR3 reads CASDTLSSYNSPLHF. Here the CDR3 DNA reads TGTGCCAGCGATACCCTGAGCTCCTATAATTCACCCCTCCACTTT.

This clonotype was picked up a small number of times. V usage is TRBV7-8 and J usage is TRBJ1-5; TRBD1 aligns across 7 bases. CDR1 is SGHVS, CDR2 FQNEAQ, per germline. With 1 base clipped from V and 6 bases from J, the junction kept 3 bases outside the gene matches. The CDR3 spans 14 residues. The CDR3 sequence: CASSLVPGGQPQHF. As DNA, the CDR3 is TGTGCCAGCAGCTTAGTCCCAGGGGGTCAGCCCCAGCATTTT.

V gene TRBV7-2 combines with J gene TRBJ1-3; D is unclear. This CDR3 has 14 amino acids. Trimming stripped 5 bases from V and 1 base from J, with 9 bases between. Germline V CDR1 and CDR2: SGHTA, FQGNSA. The chain's CDR3 is CASSEGRSGNTIYF. CDR3 sequence (DNA): TGTGCCAGCAGCGAAGGACGGTCTGGAAACACCATATATTTT. The full variable domain, its missing parts supplied by reference TRBV7-2 and TRBJ1-3, is GAGVSQSPSNKVTEKGKDVELRCDPISGHTALYWYRQSLGQGLEFLIYFQGNSAPDKSGLPSDRFSAERTGGSVSTLTIQRTQQEDSAVYLCASSEGRSGNTIYFGEGSWLTVV.

There are a few counts of this clonotype. The V call is TRBV4-3, the J call TRBJ2-1; TRBD2 agrees at 8 bases. The germline gives CDR1 LGHNA, CDR2 YSLEER. The CDR3 has 16 residues. Unmatched junction bases numbered 4, after V lost 3 bases and J lost 0 bases. In DNA form, the CDR3 reads TGCGCCAGCAGCCAGGGTAGCGGGGCCTCCTACAATGAGCAGTTCTTC. This encodes CASSQGSGASYNEQFF.

The gene calls are TRBV27 and TRBJ2-3; the D gene could be TRBD1 or TRBD2 (6 bases each). The V gene's germline CDR1 is MNHEY and CDR2 SMNVEV (reference sequence). The V end lost 1 base, the J end lost 4 bases, and 15 bases lay between the germline ends. The CDR3 is 16 residues long. The DNA for the CDR3 is TGTGCCAGCAGTTTATTTGTGGGGGGCCAAGCAGATACGCAGTATTTT. Protein: CASSLFVGGQADTQYF.

The J gene is TRBJ2-3, the V gene TRBV4-2, with D tentatively TRBD2 (5 bases). The CDR3 is made up of 18 amino acids. Germline CDR1 LGHNA, CDR2 YNFKEQ. Trimming stripped 2 bases from V and 6 bases from J, with 24 bases between. Here the CDR3 DNA reads TGTGCCAGCAGCCAACGCGGGCCAGAGACTCGAAAAGGGGATACGCAGTATTTT. It yields the protein CASSQRGPETRKGDTQYF.

V is TRBV9 and J is TRBJ2-2, with 10 bases identical to TRBD2. The V gene's germline CDR1 is SGDLS and CDR2 YYNGEE. The CDR3 is 18 residues long. V lost 0 bases and J lost 0; bases outside the gene matches: 5. The CDR3 sequence: CASSVGGSGGPNTGELFF. The CDR3 coding sequence is TGTGCCAGCAGCGTAGGAGGTAGCGGGGGGCCGAACACCGGGGAGCTGTTTTTT.

This rearrangement joins TRBV28 to TRBJ1-5; weak D call: TRBD1 (5 bases). From germline, CDR1 is MDHEN and CDR2 SYDVKM. The V end lost 3 bases, the J end lost 2 bases, and 11 bases lay between the germline ends. The CDR3 is made up of 15 amino acids. The CDR3 bases are TGTGCCAGCAGTTTTCACCCGGGGGGCAATCAGCCCCAGCATTTT. This encodes CASSFHPGGNQPQHF.

The rearrangement uses TRBV19 and TRBJ2-3, with TRBD1 matching 10 bases. The CDR3 runs to 16 residues. The ends lost 5 bases at V and 6 bases at J; junction bases unmatched: 11. Germline assignment: CDR1 LNHDA and CDR2 SQIVND (reference sequence). The CDR3 is CASSDSRDRGVDTQYF. DNA of the CDR3: TGTGCCAGTAGTGATTCCCGGGACAGGGGAGTGGATACGCAGTATTTT.